This is a list of T cell receptor beta chains from one sample in a study of early T cells in non-severe SARS-CoV-2 infection. Via MiXCR, TCRdb re-called the 5' RACE reads, giving one row per CDR3 protein. The data show tens of thousands of distinct CDR3 sequences, roughly a sixth seen once. The sequenced sample was whole blood. The source of these receptors is an adult who was a healthcare worker with PCR-confirmed SARS-CoV-2 infection or an uninfected control (not recorded which). CDR3s include the opening cysteine and the closing phenylalanine or tryptophan. Each record gives: clone size, V gene, D gene, J gene, CDR3 protein, CDR3 DNA. A D gene is named only where the DNA matches it firmly. Where a row states a size, it is once, few, many or the class of an expanded clone; other rows omit it.

few	TRBV7-8	TRBD1	TRBJ1-4	CASRTGTGGAELFF	TGTGCCAGCAGAACCGGGACAGGGGGCGCGGAACTGTTTTTT
.	TRBV6-2/TRBV6-3	.	TRBJ1-1	CASSYSKVLGTEAFF	TGTGCCAGCAGTTACTCGAAAGTCCTAGGGACTGAAGCTTTCTTT
.	TRBV5-3	TRBD1	TRBJ2-7	CARSRDSSYEQYF	TGTGCCAGAAGCAGGGACAGTTCCTACGAGCAGTACTTC
few	TRBV14	.	TRBJ2-7	CASSQGSALSYEQYF	TGTGCCAGCAGCCAAGGGTCAGCTCTCTCCTACGAGCAGTACTTC
few	TRBV5-1	.	TRBJ2-2	CASSFAGQATGELFF	TGCGCCAGCAGCTTCGCCGGGCAAGCCACCGGGGAGCTGTTTTTT
many	TRBV5-1	TRBD1	TRBJ2-1	CASSRTGGTNEQFF	TGCGCCAGCAGCCGGACAGGGGGAACGAATGAGCAGTTCTTC
many	TRBV7-3	.	TRBJ2-2	CASSLDHNTGELFF	TGTGCCAGCAGCTTAGACCACAACACCGGGGAGCTGTTTTTT
once	TRBV28	TRBD2	TRBJ2-2	CASSFPSGRGIGELFF	TGTGCCAGCAGTTTTCCTAGCGGGAGAGGGATCGGGGAGCTGTTTTTT
.	TRBV10-1	.	TRBJ2-5	CASSDRPGSQETQYF	TGCGCCAGCAGCGACCGACCAGGGAGCCAAGAGACCCAGTACTTC
few	TRBV20-1	.	TRBJ1-4	CSARGRGVGNAATNEKLFF	TGCAGTGCTAGAGGAAGAGGTGTCGGCAACGCTGCAACTAATGAAAAACTGTTTTTT
medium-sized	TRBV2	.	TRBJ1-5	CASSDSGSNQPQHF	TGTGCCAGCAGTGACTCAGGGAGCAATCAGCCCCAGCATTTT
.	TRBV27	.	TRBJ2-7	CASSFRLRGAYEQYF	TGTGCCAGCAGTTTTCGGCTTCGAGGAGCCTACGAGCAGTACTTC
many	TRBV6-6	.	TRBJ1-1	CASSTGAMNTEAFF	TGTGCCAGCAGCACCGGGGCTATGAACACTGAAGCTTTCTTT
.	TRBV12-3/TRBV12-4	TRBD1	TRBJ2-1	CASIPRGVQGARGNEQFF	TGTGCCAGCATTCCCCGGGGGGTACAGGGGGCCCGGGGTAATGAGCAGTTCTTC
.	TRBV9	TRBD2	TRBJ2-2	CASSVVSGRETTGELFF	TGTGCCAGCAGCGTAGTTTCGGGGAGGGAGACCACCGGGGAGCTGTTTTTT
many	TRBV7-6	TRBD1	TRBJ1-1	CASSSRDRDTEAFF	TGTGCCAGCAGCTCCCGGGACAGGGACACTGAAGCTTTCTTT
.	TRBV20-1	TRBD1	TRBJ1-1	CSARVDRASSEAFF	TGCAGTGCTAGAGTGGACAGGGCAAGTTCTGAAGCTTTCTTT
many	TRBV6-5	TRBD1	TRBJ1-6	CASRRGTGGSNSPLHF	TGTGCCAGCAGACGCGGGACAGGGGGCTCAAATTCACCCCTCCACTTT
few	TRBV29-1	.	TRBJ2-7	CSVGQASNEQYF	TGCAGCGTTGGGCAGGCCTCCAACGAGCAGTACTTC
.	TRBV27	.	TRBJ2-1	CASSLSRSYNEQFF	TGTGCCAGCAGTTTGTCCAGGTCCTACAATGAGCAGTTCTTC
few	TRBV11-3	.	TRBJ2-3	CASLEGSGTDTQYF	TGTGCCAGCTTAGAAGGGTCTGGCACAGATACGCAGTATTTT
.	TRBV7-3	.	TRBJ1-1	CASSLTRDTEAFF	TGTGCCAGCAGCCTGACTCGGGACACTGAAGCTTTCTTT
few	TRBV7-8	TRBD2	TRBJ2-2	CASSFGRTGELFF	TGTGCCAGCAGCTTCGGGAGGACCGGGGAGCTGTTTTTT
many	TRBV7-2	TRBD2	TRBJ2-1	CASSLTSGRAAYNEQFF	TGTGCCAGCAGCTTGACTAGCGGGAGGGCCGCCTACAATGAGCAGTTCTTC